Presented here are 14 T cell receptor beta chains from one specimen sequenced in a study of T cell repertoires in cytomegalovirus infection (dated by TCRdb to the late 2010s). Sequencing took place on an Illumina HiSeq 1500. TCRdb took the public reads, trimmed them with fastp at Q25, ran MiXCR for clone calling and kept in-frame beta chains. Entries that share a CDR3 protein sequence are merged under the most common genes and DNA. For this sample the table gives approximately 350,000 distinct CDR3 sequences, of which nearly 35% were detected only once. The ten largest make up about 14% of the sample. The label giving this sample's treatment or condition can be read as: in vitro stimulation with specific CMV peptide epitopes to enrich CMV-specific T cells. For these receptors, no antigen is known. Here the sequenced sample was cultured PBMCs, taken from culture after CMV antigen stimulation. These receptors were collected from a human donor in good health (CMV status not recorded). Some clones in this sample may be carry-over from other donors' samples.

This clonotype has only a few counts. The CDR3 loop reads CASREGQGVSMNTEAFF. Here the CDR3 DNA reads TGCGCCAGCAGAGAGGGACAGGGGGTCTCTATGAACACTGAAGCTTTCTTT. The chain links TRBV5-1 to TRBJ1-1, with 11 positions matching TRBD1. The CDR3 extends over 17 amino acids. Germline CDR1 is SGHRS and CDR2 is YFSETQ. V was pared by 5 bases and J by 0 bases, with 9 bases of the junction left unmatched.

This clonotype has only a few counts. V and J are TRBV11-2 and TRBJ2-7; 8 bases line up with TRBD1. Germline V gene sequence: CDR1 SGHAT, CDR2 FQNNGV. The J segment lost 5 bases and the V segment lost 4 bases, leaving 7 bases of the junction unmatched. The CDR3 has 14 residues. The CDR3 region has the DNA TGTGCCAGCAGCTCAATCTCCAGGGGGCACGAGCAGTACGTC. Translated: CASSSISRGHEQYV.

This clonotype occurred a few times. The chain links TRBV5-4 to TRBJ2-7; TRBD1 might be the D (7 bases). CDR1 is SGHNT, CDR2 YYREEE, per germline (reference sequence). The CDR3 covers 15 residues. Between the trimmed V and J ends, which lost 0 bases and 3 bases, there was a span of 13 bases. This CDR3 is CASSLGGTVSYEQYV. Written as DNA, the CDR3 is TGTGCCAGCAGCTTGGGCGGGACAGTAAGCTACGAGCAGTACGTC.

This clonotype was counted only a few times. The V gene is TRBV20-1, the J gene TRBJ2-1, with D maybe TRBD2 (5 bases). This CDR3 spans 15 amino acids. The V gene's germline CDR1 is DFQATT and CDR2 SNEGSKA (reference sequence). Between the trimmed V and J ends, which lost 1 base and 2 bases, there was a span of 12 bases. The CDR3 nucleotides are TGCAGTGCTAGAGTTTCGGGGTCAGCCTACAATGAGCAGTTCTTC. Its translation is CSARVSGSAYNEQFF.

The chain links TRBV7-9 to TRBJ2-7, with D possibly matching TRBD1 (6 bases). Trimming took off 3 bases at V and 5 bases at J, with 14 bases between the two ends. The CDR3 spans 14 residues. In germline, CDR1 is SEHNR, CDR2 FQNEAQ (reference sequence). The CDR3 spells CASSFTGLLDEQYF. The DNA for the CDR3 is TGTGCCAGCAGCTTTACAGGGCTCTTGGACGAGCAGTACTTC.

This clonotype was detected a few times. The chain carries TRBV6-1 and TRBJ1-5; no reliable D call. The V end lost 6 bases, the J end lost 2 bases, and 14 bases lay between the germline ends. Germline V gene sequence: CDR1 MNHNS, CDR2 SASEGT. This CDR3 is 15 amino acids long. The CDR3: CASSKQLLGNQPQHF. CDR3 DNA sequence: TGTGCCAGCAGCAAACAGTTATTGGGCAATCAGCCCCAGCATTTT.

The rearrangement joins TRBV29-1 to TRBJ2-7, with 9 bases that match TRBD1. V was clipped by 2 bases and J by 8 bases; unmatched bases: 4. The CDR3 spans 12 residues. Germline V gene lookup returns CDR1 SQVTM and CDR2 ANQGSEA. The CDR3 DNA is TGCAGCGTTGAATTAACAGGGGGCAAGCAGTACGTC. Protein: CSVELTGGKQYV.

This clonotype was counted a few times. The chain carries TRBV7-2 and TRBJ2-7; no definite D call. Trimming took 3 bases from V and 3 from J, leaving 9 bases between them. This CDR3 is 13 amino acids long. From germline, CDR1 is SGHTA and CDR2 FQGNSA. This chain's CDR3 is CASSFDTGYEQYF. The CDR3 nucleotides read TGTGCCAGCAGCTTTGACACCGGCTACGAGCAGTACTTC.

A few counts support this clonotype. This chain joins TRBV19 and TRBJ1-5; D is unresolved. Between the trimmed V and J ends, which lost 3 bases and 0 bases, there was a span of 9 bases. Germline V gene sequence: CDR1 LNHDA, CDR2 SQIVND (reference sequence). The length of the CDR3 is 15 residues. DNA for the CDR3: TGTGCCAGTAGTATCCGGCTATATAGCAATCAGCCCCAGCATTTT. Translating gives CASSIRLYSNQPQHF. The whole variable domain, filled in from reference TRBV19 and TRBJ1-5, reads DGGITQSPKYLFRKEGQNVTLSCEQNLNHDAMYWYRQDPGQGLRLIYYSQIVNDFQKGDIAEGYSVSREKKESFPLTVTSAQKNPTAFYLCASSIRLYSNQPQHFGDGTRLSIL.

The chain is built from TRBV28 and TRBJ2-5; D is possibly TRBD2 (6 bases). Germline lookup yields CDR1 MDHEN and CDR2 SYDVKM. This CDR3 has 17 residues. V was pared by 5 bases and J by 4 bases, with 23 bases between. CDR3 loop: CASSLRERVGAVETQYF. The CDR3 bases are TGTGCCAGCAGTCTACGGGAGAGGGTAGGGGCAGTAGAGACCCAGTACTTC.

The rearrangement uses TRBV27 and TRBJ2-5; TRBD1 matches 10 bases. Germline CDR1 and CDR2: MNHEY and SMNVEV (reference sequence). V was clipped by 4 bases and J by 4 bases; unmatched bases: 6. The CDR3 consists of 15 residues. The CDR3 reads CASSSGQGVGETQYF. The DNA of the CDR3 is TGTGCCAGCAGTTCCGGACAGGGGGTAGGAGAGACCCAGTACTTC.

V is TRBV7-2 and J is TRBJ2-1; 8 bases match TRBD2. The germline V gene encodes CDR1 SGHTA and CDR2 FQGNSA. The CDR3 contains 16 residues. V lost 6 bases, J lost 3 bases, and 10 bases stayed unmatched. As DNA, the CDR3 is TGTGCCAGCAGGCCCGGGACTAGTGGCCACTACAATGAGCAGTTCTTC. The encoded protein is CASRPGTSGHYNEQFF.

This clonotype came up a few times. The V call is TRBV19, the J call TRBJ2-1, with 11 positions matching TRBD2. This CDR3 is 16 amino acids long. Germline V gives CDR1 LNHDA, CDR2 SQIVND (reference sequence). Unmatched junction bases numbered 12, after V lost 10 bases and J lost 4 bases. This CDR3 is CATEARIAGGYNEQFF. The CDR3 region has the DNA TGTGCCACCGAAGCCCGGATAGCGGGAGGGTACAATGAGCAGTTCTTC.

The rearrangement links TRBV7-6 to TRBJ2-5, with 8 bases lining up with TRBD2. Germline CDR1 is SGHVS and CDR2 is FNYEAQ. V dropped 4 bases and J dropped 2; count of bases not matched to a gene: 6. The CDR3 runs to 15 residues. The CDR3 DNA reads as TGTGCCAGCAGCTCGACTAGCGCCAAGCAAGAGACCCAGTACTTC. Its protein product is CASSSTSAKQETQYF. Full variable domain (outside the CDR3, taken from reference TRBV7-6 and TRBJ2-5): GAGVSQSPRYKVTKRGQDVALRCDPISGHVSLYWYRQALGQGPEFLTYFNYEAQQDKSGLPNDRFSAERPEGSISTLTIQRTEQRDSAMYRCASSSTSAKQETQYFGPGTRLLVL.